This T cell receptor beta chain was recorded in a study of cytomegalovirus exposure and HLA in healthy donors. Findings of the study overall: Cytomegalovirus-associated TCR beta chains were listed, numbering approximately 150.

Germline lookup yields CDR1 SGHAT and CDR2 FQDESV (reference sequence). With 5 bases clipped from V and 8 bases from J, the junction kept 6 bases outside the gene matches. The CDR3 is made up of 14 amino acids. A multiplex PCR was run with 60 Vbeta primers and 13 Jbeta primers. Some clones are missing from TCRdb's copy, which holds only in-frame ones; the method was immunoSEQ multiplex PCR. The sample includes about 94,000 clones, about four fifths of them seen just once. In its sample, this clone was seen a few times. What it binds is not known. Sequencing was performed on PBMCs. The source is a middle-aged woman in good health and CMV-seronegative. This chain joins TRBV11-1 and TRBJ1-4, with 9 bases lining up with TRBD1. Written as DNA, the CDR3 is TGTGCCAGCAGCGCCGGGACAGGGAGAGAAAAACTGTTTTTT. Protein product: CASSAGTGREKLFF.